The 2 T cell receptor beta chains below come from one sample, sequenced in a study of prognosis after radiotherapy for stage I lung cancer. Amplicons of TCR beta CDR3 were generated from genomic DNA by two-round multiplex PCR. Round-one PCR had primers specific to each TRBV and TRBJ gene. TCRdb re-derived calls from the multiplex PCR reads in MiXCR, one entry per CDR3 protein. Found here are 20,000 to 25,000 distinct CDR3 sequences, about 40% of them singletons; the top ten hold roughly 21%. The source was PBMCs, collected before or after stereotactic body radiation therapy (not recorded which). The receptors originated from a donor at least 50 years old with non-small cell lung cancer.

There are many counts of this clonotype. The chain employs TRBV28 and TRBJ2-2; TRBD1 aligns across 9 bases. Germline V gives CDR1 MDHEN, CDR2 SYDVKM. This CDR3 has 15 amino acids. Trimming removed 6 bases from V and 7 bases from J; junction bases left unmatched: 9. The CDR3 loop is CASRIMTGGIGELFF. The DNA of the CDR3 is TGTGCCAGCAGAATCATGACAGGGGGGATCGGGGAGCTGTTTTTT.

Comments on this clonotype: The junction departs from germline at one end; a sequencing error may be responsible. The chain joins TRBV2 to TRBJ2-3, with TRBD1 as a possible D gene (6 bases). Germline V lookup: CDR1 SNHLY, CDR2 FYNNEI. The CDR3 spans 14 residues. The CDR3 sequence is CASGPDSGTYTQYF. The CDR3 bases are TGTGCCAGCGGACCGGACAGTGGCACATATACGCAGTATTTT.